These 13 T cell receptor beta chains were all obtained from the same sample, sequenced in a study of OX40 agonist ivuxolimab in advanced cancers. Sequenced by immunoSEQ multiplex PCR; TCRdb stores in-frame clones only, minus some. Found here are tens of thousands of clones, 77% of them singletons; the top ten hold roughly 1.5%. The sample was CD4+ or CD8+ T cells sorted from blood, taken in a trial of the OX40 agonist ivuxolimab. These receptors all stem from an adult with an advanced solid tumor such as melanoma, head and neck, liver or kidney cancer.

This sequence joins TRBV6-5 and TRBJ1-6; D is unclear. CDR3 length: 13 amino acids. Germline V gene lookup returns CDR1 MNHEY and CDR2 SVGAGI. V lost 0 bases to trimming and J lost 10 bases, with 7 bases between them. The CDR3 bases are TGTGCCAGCAGTTACTCGATCCGCTCACCCCTCCACTTT. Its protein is CASSYSIRSPLHF.

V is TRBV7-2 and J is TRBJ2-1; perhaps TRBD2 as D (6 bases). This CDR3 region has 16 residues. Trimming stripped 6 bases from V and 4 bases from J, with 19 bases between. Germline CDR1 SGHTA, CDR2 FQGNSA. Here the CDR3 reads CASSFMAAGAYNEQFF. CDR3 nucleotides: TGTGCCAGCAGTTTTATGGCAGCGGGCGCTTACAATGAGCAGTTCTTC.

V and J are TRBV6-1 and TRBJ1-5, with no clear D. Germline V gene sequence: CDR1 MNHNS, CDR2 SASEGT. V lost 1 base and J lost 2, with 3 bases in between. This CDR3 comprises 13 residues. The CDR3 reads CASSEVRNQPQHF. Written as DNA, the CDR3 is TGTGCCAGCAGTGAAGTGCGCAATCAGCCCCAGCATTTT.

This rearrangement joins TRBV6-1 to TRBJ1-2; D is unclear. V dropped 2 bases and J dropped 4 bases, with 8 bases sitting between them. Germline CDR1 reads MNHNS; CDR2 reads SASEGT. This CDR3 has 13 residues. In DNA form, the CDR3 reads TGTGCCAGCAGTGAATCCCTGGTCTATGGCTACACCTTC. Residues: CASSESLVYGYTF.

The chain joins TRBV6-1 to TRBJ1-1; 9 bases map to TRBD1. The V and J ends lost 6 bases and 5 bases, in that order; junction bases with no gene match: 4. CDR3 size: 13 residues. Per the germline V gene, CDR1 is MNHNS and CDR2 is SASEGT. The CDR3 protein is CASSRQGGTEAFF. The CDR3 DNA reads TGTGCCAGCAGCAGACAGGGGGGGACTGAAGCTTTCTTT.

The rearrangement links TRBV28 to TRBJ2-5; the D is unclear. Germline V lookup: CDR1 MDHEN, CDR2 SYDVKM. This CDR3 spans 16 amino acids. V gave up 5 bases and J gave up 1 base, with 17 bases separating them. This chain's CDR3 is CASSPRRYRIQETQYF. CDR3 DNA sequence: TGTGCCAGCAGTCCCCGCCGGTACAGAATCCAAGAGACCCAGTACTTC.

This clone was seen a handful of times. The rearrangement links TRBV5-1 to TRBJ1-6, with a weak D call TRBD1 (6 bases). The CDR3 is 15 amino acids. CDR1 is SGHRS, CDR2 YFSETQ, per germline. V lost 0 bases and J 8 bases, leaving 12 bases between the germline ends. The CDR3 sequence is CASSLEARGYSPLHF. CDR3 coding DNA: TGCGCCAGCAGCTTGGAGGCCAGGGGCTATTCACCCCTCCACTTT.

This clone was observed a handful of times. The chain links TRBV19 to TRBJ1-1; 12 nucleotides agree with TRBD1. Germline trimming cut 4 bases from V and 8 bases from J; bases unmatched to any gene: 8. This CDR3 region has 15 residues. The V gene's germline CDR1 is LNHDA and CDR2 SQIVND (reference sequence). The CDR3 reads CASSTTGTGGEEAFF. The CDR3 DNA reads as TGTGCCAGTAGTACCACCGGGACAGGGGGCGAGGAAGCTTTCTTT. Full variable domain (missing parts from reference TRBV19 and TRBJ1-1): DGGITQSPKYLFRKEGQNVTLSCEQNLNHDAMYWYRQDPGQGLRLIYYSQIVNDFQKGDIAEGYSVSREKKESFPLTVTSAQKNPTAFYLCASSTTGTGGEEAFFGQGTRLTVV.

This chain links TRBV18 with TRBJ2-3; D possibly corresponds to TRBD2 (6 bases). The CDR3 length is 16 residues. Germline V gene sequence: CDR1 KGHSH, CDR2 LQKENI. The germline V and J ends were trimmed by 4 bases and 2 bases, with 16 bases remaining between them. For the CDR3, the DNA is TGTGCCAGCTCACGTCCTTTCGGGACTCACACAGATACGCAGTATTTT. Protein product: CASSRPFGTHTDTQYF.

In DNA, the CDR3 is TGTGCCAGCAGTTTACCCCTGAGCTCCTACAATGAGCAGTTCTTC. This gives the protein CASSLPLSSYNEQFF. The V and J genes are TRBV27 and TRBJ2-1; D is unresolved. From germline, CDR1 is MNHEY and CDR2 SMNVEV (reference sequence). This CDR3 is built from 15 residues. Trimming pared 2 bases from V and 0 bases from J, leaving 8 bases between.

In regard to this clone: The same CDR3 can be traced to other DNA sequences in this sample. Here the CDR3 reads CASSPRTGSSYEQYF. For the CDR3, the DNA is TGTGCCAGTAGTCCACGGACAGGGAGCTCCTACGAGCAGTACTTC. The J gene is TRBJ2-7, the V gene TRBV19; TRBD1 agrees at 8 bases. CDR3 length equals 15 residues. The J segment lost 0 bases and the V segment lost 5 bases, leaving 6 bases of the junction unmatched. Looked up from germline, CDR1 is LNHDA and CDR2 is SQIVND (reference sequence). The variable domain in full, with the rest retrieved from reference TRBV19 and TRBJ2-7, is DGGITQSPKYLFRKEGQNVTLSCEQNLNHDAMYWYRQDPGQGLRLIYYSQIVNDFQKGDIAEGYSVSREKKESFPLTVTSAQKNPTAFYLCASSPRTGSSYEQYFGPGTRLTVT.

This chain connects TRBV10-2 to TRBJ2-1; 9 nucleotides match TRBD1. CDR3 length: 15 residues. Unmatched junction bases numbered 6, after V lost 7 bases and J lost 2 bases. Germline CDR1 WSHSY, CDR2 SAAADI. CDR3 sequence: CASKLWTGAYNEQFF. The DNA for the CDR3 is TGCGCCAGCAAACTCTGGACAGGGGCCTACAATGAGCAGTTCTTC.

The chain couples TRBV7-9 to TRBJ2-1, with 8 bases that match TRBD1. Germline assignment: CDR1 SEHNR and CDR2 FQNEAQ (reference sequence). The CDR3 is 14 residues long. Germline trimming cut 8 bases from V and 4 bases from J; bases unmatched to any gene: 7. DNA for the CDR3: TGTGCCAGCGGGCGGACAGGGATTTACAATGAGCAGTTCTTC. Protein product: CASGRTGIYNEQFF.